This is a list of T cell receptor beta chains from one sample in a study of regulatory T cells in long-lasting Graves disease. TCRdb recomputed calls from the multiplex PCR reads with MiXCR, one row per CDR3 protein. The table includes some 370,000 distinct CDR3 sequences, roughly 20% detected once. Sequencing used peripheral blood mononuclear cells (PBMCs), obtained when the disease was refractory, from a patient treated with antithyroid drugs. Receptor source: a female donor with Graves disease. Each CDR3 is given with its conserved first and last residue. The D gene is left open where the match is weak. Expanded clones are given a class, and other clones once, few, many or no size at all.

>TRBJ1-1|TRBV6-2/TRBV6-3|many|NA
CASTADGLNAEAFF
TGTGCCAGCACCGCGGACGGCTTGAACGCTGAAGCTTTCTTT
>TRBJ2-5|TRBV6-1|NA|NA
CASSTLRDSQETQYF
TGTGCCAGCAGTACCCTTAGGGATTCCCAAGAGACCCAGTACTTC
>TRBJ1-1|TRBV4-2|few|NA
CASSQALLSAGAFF
TGTGCCAGCAGCCAAGCCCTGTTGAGCGCTGGAGCTTTCTTT
>TRBJ2-7|TRBV11-2|many|NA
CASSLDFRRRDALYEQYF
TGTGCCAGCAGCTTAGATTTTCGTAGGCGGGACGCGCTCTACGAGCAGTACTTC
>TRBJ2-5|TRBV7-6|NA|TRBD2
CASSLELAVEETQYF
TGTGCCAGCAGCTTAGAACTAGCGGTAGAAGAGACCCAGTACTTC
>TRBJ2-5|TRBV12-3/TRBV12-4|few|TRBD2
CASSFIGGSQETQYF
TGTGCCAGCAGTTTTATCGGGGGGAGTCAAGAGACCCAGTACTTC
>TRBJ1-6|TRBV19|NA|NA
CASSRTRGDSPLHF
TGTGCCAGTAGCCGGACGAGGGGGGACTCACCCCTCCACTTT
>TRBJ2-7|TRBV11-2|once|TRBD1
CASSFNPGQAYEQYF
TGTGCCAGCAGCTTTAATCCGGGACAGGCGTACGAGCAGTACTTC
>TRBJ2-5|TRBV29-1|many|TRBD2
CSVGEGGLETQYF
TGCAGCGTTGGAGAGGGAGGGTTGGAGACCCAGTACTTC
>TRBJ2-1|TRBV11-2|few|NA
CASSARRGRNYNEQFF
TGTGCCAGCTCGGCGAGGCGCGGGCGTAACTACAATGAGCAGTTCTTC
>TRBJ1-2|TRBV15|few|NA
CATSPERGLLYGYTF
TGTGCCACCAGCCCCGAACGGGGCCTCCTCTATGGCTACACCTTC
>TRBJ2-7|TRBV2|few|NA
CASSEGIQWGQYF
TGTGCCAGCAGTGAAGGAATCCAATGGGGGCAGTACTTC
>TRBJ2-7|TRBV27|NA|NA
CASSLSGAGDEQYF
TGTGCCAGCAGTTTATCCGGGGCCGGCGACGAGCAGTACTTC
>TRBJ2-7|TRBV5-1|few|TRBD1
CASSPTGDHYEQYF
TGCGCCAGCAGCCCCACAGGGGACCACTACGAGCAGTACTTC
>TRBJ2-2|TRBV29-1|few|NA
CSVGGTGELFF
TGCAGCGTGGGGGGCACCGGGGAGCTGTTTTTT
>TRBJ1-2|TRBV19|NA|NA
CASRQQGRNYGYTF
TGTGCCAGTAGGCAACAGGGACGTAACTATGGCTACACCTTC
>TRBJ2-2|TRBV7-3|many|NA
CASSSTAGELFF
TGTGCCAGCAGCTCCACGGCCGGGGAGCTGTTTTTT
>TRBJ2-5|TRBV19|NA|NA
CASGVVGETQYF
TGTGCCAGTGGCGTGGTCGGGGAGACCCAGTACTTC
>TRBJ2-7|TRBV2|many|NA
CASKYTGLVYEQYF
TGTGCCAGCAAGTACACAGGGCTGGTCTACGAGCAGTACTTC
>TRBJ2-5|TRBV7-2|many|NA
CASSFRDEGTQYF
TGTGCCAGCAGCTTCAGGGATGAAGGGACCCAGTACTTC
>TRBJ1-2|TRBV10-3|NA|TRBD1
CAISVGTGQTGYTF
TGTGCCATCAGTGTAGGGACAGGACAGACAGGATACACCTTC
>TRBJ2-7|TRBV29-1|many|TRBD1
CSVGQGGTYEQYF
TGCAGCGTCGGACAGGGGGGGACCTACGAGCAGTACTTC
>TRBJ2-2|TRBV11-2|NA|NA
CASSPTQASLELFF
TGTGCCAGCAGCCCCACCCAGGCCTCGTTGGAGCTGTTTTTT
>TRBJ1-3|TRBV6-5|NA|NA
CASSYSSQVASSGNTIYF
TGTGCCAGCAGTTACAGCTCCCAGGTAGCCTCCTCTGGAAACACCATATATTTT
>TRBJ2-7|TRBV6-5|NA|NA
CASSYSGTSSYEQYF
TGTGCCAGCAGTTACTCCGGGACGAGCTCCTACGAGCAGTACTTC
>TRBJ2-1|TRBV20-1|NA|TRBD2
CSARDLGRRSYNEQFF
TGCAGTGCTAGAGATCTCGGGAGGCGGTCCTACAATGAGCAGTTCTTC
>TRBJ1-2|TRBV19|many|NA
CASRSQGGYTF
TGTGCCAGTAGGAGCCAAGGAGGCTACACCTTC
>TRBJ2-2|TRBV10-3|few|TRBD1
CAISAPGGQGVSGELFF
TGTGCCATCAGTGCCCCCGGGGGACAGGGGGTTTCCGGGGAGCTGTTTTTT
>TRBJ1-2|TRBV7-2|few|NA
CASSLAPGYGYTF
TGTGCCAGCAGCTTAGCGCCAGGCTATGGCTACACCTTC
>TRBJ2-5|TRBV27|many|NA
CASSLSWDIETQYF
TGTGCCAGCAGTTTATCATGGGACATAGAGACCCAGTACTTC
>TRBJ1-1|TRBV6-1|many|NA
CASSPNYQNTEAFF
TGTGCCAGCAGCCCTAATTATCAGAACACTGAAGCTTTCTTT
>TRBJ1-4|TRBV30|few|NA
CAWMRQLNEKLFF
TGTGCCTGGATGCGCCAGCTTAATGAAAAACTGTTTTTT
>TRBJ2-7|TRBV28|many|TRBD1
CASSTGGEQYF
TGTGCCAGCAGCACAGGGGGCGAGCAGTACTTC
>TRBJ1-2|TRBV29-1|NA|NA
CSVDQAGNYGYTF
TGCAGCGTTGACCAAGCCGGAAACTATGGCTACACCTTC
>TRBJ1-2|TRBV4-1|many|NA
CASSQATDGSYGYTF
TGCGCCAGCAGCCAAGCCACAGACGGAAGCTATGGCTACACCTTC
>TRBJ1-1|TRBV20-1|NA|TRBD1
CSAGTGRENTEAFF
TGCAGTGCTGGGACAGGGAGAGAGAACACTGAAGCTTTCTTT
>TRBJ2-6|TRBV27|NA|NA
CASSPLGDGANVLTF
TGTGCCAGCAGTCCCCTAGGGGATGGGGCCAACGTCCTGACTTTC
>TRBJ2-1|TRBV7-2|NA|TRBD2
CASSLGGLAGDEQFF
TGTGCCAGCAGCTTGGGGGGATTAGCGGGCGATGAGCAGTTCTTC
>TRBJ2-3|TRBV11-3|few|TRBD2
CASSLWSRGCVDTQYF
TGTGCCAGCAGCTTATGGTCGCGGGGGTGTGTAGATACGCAGTATTTT
>TRBJ1-1|TRBV28|many|TRBD1
CASSLWQGAMDEAFF
TGTGCCAGCAGTTTATGGCAGGGGGCTATGGATGAAGCTTTCTTT
>TRBJ1-4|TRBV14|NA|TRBD1
CASSQPTGGYEKLFF
TGTGCCAGCAGCCAACCGACAGGGGGTTACGAAAAACTGTTTTTT
>TRBJ1-3|TRBV7-2|few|NA
CASRREHSSGNTIYF
TGTGCCAGCAGGAGGGAGCACAGCTCTGGAAACACCATATATTTT
>TRBJ2-5|TRBV27|many|NA
CASREGGGAQETQYF
TGTGCCAGCAGGGAAGGGGGAGGGGCCCAAGAGACCCAGTACTTC
>TRBJ2-7|TRBV3-1|NA|NA
CASSQDYGASYEQYF
TGTGCCAGCAGCCAAGATTACGGGGCCTCCTACGAGCAGTACTTC
>TRBJ2-4|TRBV28|NA|NA
CASSLQVYGNPLYF
TGTGCCAGCAGTCTACAGGTTTATGGCAACCCCCTGTACTTC
>TRBJ2-5|TRBV28|many|TRBD2
CASRTQGLAGVETQYF
TGTGCCAGCAGGACCCAAGGACTAGCGGGAGTAGAGACCCAGTACTTC
>TRBJ1-5|TRBV28|many|NA
CASSWGEGQPQHF
TGTGCCAGCAGTTGGGGGGAGGGTCAGCCCCAGCATTTT
>TRBJ2-2|TRBV27|NA|NA
CASSTANTGELFF
TGTGCCAGCAGTACCGCGAACACCGGGGAGCTGTTTTTT
>TRBJ2-5|TRBV7-9|NA|TRBD2
CASSSGTSGRTRESQYF
TGTGCCAGCAGCTCCGGGACTAGCGGGAGAACAAGAGAGTCCCAGTACTTC
>TRBJ2-5|TRBV14|few|TRBD1
CASTETGEETQYF
TGTGCCAGCACCGAGACAGGGGAGGAGACCCAGTACTTC
>TRBJ1-5|TRBV19|few|NA
CASSPYGTYQPQHF
TGTGCCAGTAGTCCCTACGGGACTTATCAGCCCCAGCATTTT
>TRBJ1-5|TRBV7-2|NA|NA
CASSPKRVGNQPQHF
TGTGCCAGCAGCCCGAAGAGAGTTGGGAATCAGCCCCAGCATTTT
>TRBJ1-5|TRBV6-1|many|TRBD1
CASSAGQVSNQPQHF
TGTGCCAGCAGTGCTGGACAGGTTAGCAATCAGCCCCAGCATTTT